Following are 29 T cell receptor beta chains from one sample sequenced in a study of blood T cell repertoires in COVID-19 (dated by TCRdb to the early 2020s). Library creation used the immunoSEQ multiplex PCR assay. TCRdb provides this immuneACCESS table in a form limited to in-frame rearrangements. Some clones are lacking; in checked studies, under half of them reflect an unresolved V gene, and why the rest are absent is not known. Recorded for this sample are fewer than 200,000 clones; about 80% of them occurred a single time. Clones ranked in the top ten supply about a fifth of the sample. Sequencing used peripheral blood. The receptor set was obtained from an elderly woman with acute or convalescent COVID-19.

This clone has just a few counts. V and J are TRBV5-6 and TRBJ2-7; TRBD1 agrees at 7 bases. CDR1 is SGHDT, CDR2 YYEEEE, per germline. This CDR3 spans 15 amino acids. With 3 bases clipped from V and 0 bases from J, the junction kept 6 bases outside the gene matches. This CDR3 is CASSSFQGVSYEQYF. The CDR3 DNA is TGTGCCAGCAGCTCTTTTCAGGGGGTCTCCTACGAGCAGTACTTC. Based on the CDR3 plus reference TRBV5-6 and TRBJ2-7, the full variable domain is DAGVTQSPTHLIKTRGQQVTLRCSPKSGHDTVSWYQQALGQGPQFIFQYYEEEERQRGNFPDRFSGHQFPNYSSELNVNALLLGDSALYLCASSSFQGVSYEQYFGPGTRLTVT.

In nucleotides, the CDR3 is TGTGCAAGTCGACCCAAACAGGGCTGCTCGTACGAGCAGTACTTC. Residues: CASRPKQGCSYEQYF. The chain is built from TRBV12-2 and TRBJ2-7; TRBD1, as called in the table, went unchecked against the DNA. TRBV12-2 is given as a pseudogene. The CDR3 consists of 15 residues.

V gene TRBV19 combines with J gene TRBJ2-1; 7 nucleotides agree with TRBD2. Germline CDR1 is LNHDA and CDR2 is SQIVND (reference sequence). With V trimmed by 4 bases and J by 3 bases, 3 bases remained unmatched. The CDR3 totals 14 residues. CDR3 coding DNA: TGTGCCAGTAGTAGCGGGAGCAACTACAATGAGCAGTTCTTC. Translated, it gives CASSSGSNYNEQFF.

The rearrangement uses TRBV11-3 and TRBJ2-2; a weak D match, TRBD2 (6 bases). The V gene's germline CDR1 is SGHNT and CDR2 YENEEA. This CDR3 comprises 14 residues. The germline V and J ends were trimmed by 5 bases and 8 bases, with 15 bases remaining between them. CDR3 loop: CASSVGSFSGELFF. The CDR3 nucleotides are TGTGCCAGCAGCGTCGGGAGTTTTTCAGGGGAGCTGTTTTTT.

The chain recombines TRBV21-1 with TRBJ1-5; the table assigns TRBD1, which was not confirmed against the DNA. TRBV21-1 has pseudogene status. The length of the CDR3 is 16 residues. The CDR3 bases are TGTGCCAGCAGCAAAGCAGGGACACAATTCAATCAGCCCCAGCATTTT. Residues: CASSKAGTQFNQPQHF.

The chain employs TRBV5-6 and TRBJ2-2; D is perhaps TRBD2 (5 bases). CDR3 length: 13 amino acids. Per the germline V gene, CDR1 is SGHDT and CDR2 is YYEEEE. Trimming pared 1 base from V and 7 bases from J, leaving 8 bases between. The CDR3 is CASSLTRVGELFF. The CDR3 DNA reads TGTGCCAGCAGCTTGACTAGGGTCGGGGAGCTGTTTTTT.

The rearrangement links TRBV7-2 to TRBJ2-7, with 9 bases fitting TRBD2. The CDR3 contains 15 residues. CDR1 and CDR2 (germline): SGHTA, FQGNSA. The junction had 3 bases not matched to a gene; V was cut back by 2 bases and J by 1 base. CDR3 residues: CASSLLGLASYEQYF. The CDR3 bases are TGTGCCAGCAGCTTATTAGGACTAGCGTCCTACGAGCAGTACTTC.

The chain uses TRBV9 and TRBJ1-2; D possibly corresponds to TRBD1 (6 bases). The CDR3 is 14 amino acids. V was pared by 4 bases and J by 2 bases, with 12 bases between. Germline lookup yields CDR1 SGDLS and CDR2 YYNGEE. This chain's CDR3 is CASSQRTGNYGYTF. In nucleotides, the CDR3 is TGTGCCAGCAGCCAGAGAACAGGGAACTATGGCTACACCTTC.

The J gene is TRBJ2-5, the V gene TRBV7-7; 7 bases line up with TRBD2. The length of the CDR3 is 14 residues. With 2 bases clipped from V and 3 bases from J, the junction kept 3 bases outside the gene matches. From germline, CDR1 is SSHAT and CDR2 FNYEAQ (reference sequence). The CDR3 loop is CASSLMLAEETQYF. Written as DNA, the CDR3 is TGTGCCAGCAGCTTAATGCTAGCGGAAGAGACCCAGTACTTC.

This chain connects TRBV18 to TRBJ2-7, with 9 nucleotides matching TRBD1. The CDR3 has 16 amino acids. The germline gives CDR1 KGHSH, CDR2 LQKENI. Trimming removed 2 bases from V and 1 base from J; junction bases left unmatched: 6. The CDR3 DNA follows: TGTGCCAGCTCACCAGCTCAACAGGGGGCGTCCTACGAGCAGTACTTC. Protein: CASSPAQQGASYEQYF. The full variable domain, in which reference TRBV18 and TRBJ2-7 provide the parts outside the CDR3, is NAGVMQNPRHLVRRRGQEARLRCSPMKGHSHVYWYRQLPEEGLKFMVYLQKENIIDESGMPKERFSAEFPKEGPSILRIQQVVRGDSAAYFCASSPAQQGASYEQYFGPGTRLTVT.

The chain carries TRBV3-1 (or the pseudogene TRBV3-2) and TRBJ2-1, with TRBD2 matching 9 bases. Germline V CDR1 and CDR2: LGHDT, YNNKEL (reference sequence). The junction had 2 bases not matched to a gene; V was cut back by 1 base and J by 13 bases. The CDR3 sequence is 12 residues long. The CDR3 region is CASSQASGNQFF. CDR3 sequence (DNA): TGTGCCAGCAGCCAAGCTAGCGGGAATCAGTTCTTC.

The chain carries TRBV11-2 and TRBJ2-5; D gene unclear. V lost 1 base, J lost 7 bases, and 10 bases lay in between. Germline V gene data show CDR1 as SGHAT and CDR2 as FQNNGV. CDR3 length: 13 residues. The CDR3 loop is CASSLGSLGTQYF. In nucleotides, the CDR3 is TGTGCCAGCAGCTTAGGGTCCCTCGGGACCCAGTACTTC.

The J gene is TRBJ1-1, the V gene TRBV28; 7 bases match TRBD1. CDR3 size: 16 residues. CDR1 and CDR2 (germline): MDHEN, SYDVKM. J gave up 5 bases and V 3 bases, and 12 bases lay outside the gene matches. The DNA of the CDR3 is TGTGCCAGCAGTTTCCCAACAGACAGGGTCGGGACTGAAGCTTTCTTT. This sequence encodes CASSFPTDRVGTEAFF.

This sequence joins TRBV5-8 and TRBJ1-1; D gene uncertain. Germline CDR1 is SGHTS and CDR2 is YDEGEE. The CDR3 contains 14 residues. Trimming pared 4 bases from V and 1 base from J, leaving 11 bases between. As DNA, the CDR3 is TGTGCCAGCAGCCCCGGAGGTGGGAACACTGAAGCTTTCTTT. It specifies CASSPGGGNTEAFF.

This chain connects TRBV15 to TRBJ2-1; 8 positions agree with TRBD1. Germline lookup yields CDR1 LNHNV and CDR2 YYDKDF (reference sequence). The CDR3 consists of 16 residues. J was trimmed by 5 bases and V by 0 bases; bases with no gene match: 6. For the CDR3, the DNA is TGTGCCACCAGCAGAGACAGGGGGCCCATACACAATGAGCAGTTCTTC. It encodes CATSRDRGPIHNEQFF.

V is TRBV5-4 and J is TRBJ1-1; perhaps TRBD1 as D (6 bases). The length of the CDR3 is 14 residues. CDR1 is SGHNT, CDR2 YYREEE, per germline (reference sequence). Between the trimmed V and J ends, which lost 4 bases and 1 base, there was a span of 11 bases. CDR3 bases: TGTGCCAGCAGCGGACAGAGGGGGAACACTGAAGCTTTCTTT. Its protein is CASSGQRGNTEAFF. Full variable domain (remainder filled in from reference TRBV5-4 and TRBJ1-1): ETGVTQSPTHLIKTRGQQVTLRCSSQSGHNTVSWYQQALGQGPQFIFQYYREEENGRGNFPPRFSGLQFPNYSSELNVNALELDDSALYLCASSGQRGNTEAFFGQGTRLTVV.

The chain recombines TRBV15 with TRBJ2-1; 7 bases map to TRBD1. Germline V gives CDR1 LNHNV, CDR2 YYDKDF (reference sequence). V was pared by 8 bases and J by 2 bases, with 12 bases of the junction left unmatched. The CDR3 contains 16 residues. In DNA, the CDR3 is TGTGCCACCCTTAGCCCAGACAGGGCCCCCTACAATGAGCAGTTCTTC. Translating it yields CATLSPDRAPYNEQFF. Filled out from reference TRBV15 and TRBJ2-1, the complete variable domain reads DAMVIQNPRYQVTQFGKPVTLSCSQTLNHNVMYWYQQKSSQAPKLLFHYYDKDFNNEADTPDNFQSRRPNTSFCFLDIRSPGLGDTAMYLCATLSPDRAPYNEQFFGPGTRLTVL.

The chain combines TRBV13 with TRBJ1-1; D unclear. Germline-derived CDR1 and CDR2 are PRHDT and FYEKMQ (reference sequence). The CDR3 is 13 amino acids. The V and J ends lost 1 base and 5 bases respectively, with 8 bases between them. DNA of the CDR3: TGTGCCAGCAGCTTAGTACGGGAGACTGAAGCTTTCTTT. This gives the protein CASSLVRETEAFF.

This chain joins TRBV2 and TRBJ1-5; unclear D gene. V was pared by 7 bases and J by 11 bases, with 15 bases between. Germline V lookup: CDR1 SNHLY, CDR2 FYNNEI. The CDR3 is 12 amino acids. For the CDR3, the DNA is TGTGCCAGCATGGCCGCGGGAGGAACCCAGCATTTT. As protein: CASMAAGGTQHF.

V gene TRBV7-9 combines with J gene TRBJ2-2, with unresolved D. From germline, CDR1 is SEHNR and CDR2 FQNEAQ (reference sequence). V was pared by 6 bases and J by 4 bases, with 9 bases between. This CDR3 region has 13 residues. CDR3 bases: TGTGCCAGCAGGTATTTCTCCACCGGGGAGCTGTTTTTT. Translated: CASRYFSTGELFF.

This chain connects TRBV4-1 to TRBJ2-1, with TRBD1 identical over 10 bases. CDR3 size: 15 residues. V dropped 4 bases and J dropped 5; count of bases not matched to a gene: 5. Per the germline V gene, CDR1 is MGHRA and CDR2 is YSYEKL. This chain's CDR3 is CASSLGTGAHNEQFF. CDR3 in DNA: TGCGCCAGCAGCCTCGGGACAGGGGCCCACAATGAGCAGTTCTTC.

The chain carries TRBV7-2 and TRBJ2-1; unclear D gene. The germline gives CDR1 SGHTA, CDR2 FQGNSA. CDR3 length: 14 amino acids. Trimming stripped 5 bases from V and 4 bases from J, with 12 bases between. The CDR3 nucleotides are TGTGCCAGCAGCCTAATTTCGGGTTACAATGAGCAGTTCTTC. Translation gives CASSLISGYNEQFF.

The CDR3 sequence is CASSATSGRGNTGELFF. The CDR3 coding sequence is TGTGCCAGCAGCGCCACTAGCGGGAGGGGAAACACCGGGGAGCTGTTTTTT. The chain has TRBV9 and TRBJ2-2; 13 bases are shared with TRBD2. Germline CDR1 reads SGDLS; CDR2 reads YYNGEE. V lost 3 bases, J lost 2 bases, and 4 bases stayed unmatched. The CDR3 runs 17 residues.

The V and J genes are TRBV7-2 and TRBJ2-5; weak D call: TRBD1 (5 bases). CDR1 and CDR2 from the germline V gene are SGHTA and FQGNSA. This CDR3 has 14 residues. V was clipped by 2 bases and J by 1 base, with 8 bases between them. CDR3 residues: CASSLSRVQETQYF. The CDR3 nucleotides are TGTGCCAGCAGCTTAAGCAGGGTCCAAGAGACCCAGTACTTC.

The table lists this clone with a count of one. The genes are TRBV11-2 and TRBJ2-7, with 8 positions matching TRBD2. The CDR3 contains 17 residues. The ends lost 4 bases at V and 7 bases at J; junction bases unmatched: 18. CDR1 and CDR2 from the germline V gene are SGHAT and FQNNGV. CDR3 coding DNA: TGTGCCAGCAGCTCTTATCTTGGAGCTAGCGGGTTCTTTGAGCAGTACTTC. This encodes CASSSYLGASGFFEQYF. The full variable domain, with the rest looked up from reference TRBV11-2 and TRBJ2-7, is EAGVAQSPRYKIIEKRQSVAFWCNPISGHATLYWYQQILGQGPKLLIQFQNNGVVDDSQLPKDRFSAERLKGVDSTLKIQPAKLEDSAVYLCASSSYLGASGFFEQYFGPGTRLTVT.

The J gene is TRBJ2-1, the V gene TRBV6-6; D uncertain. Germline CDR1 is MNHNY and CDR2 is SVGAGI (reference sequence). The CDR3 consists of 13 residues. Trimming removed 4 bases at V and 8 bases at J, with 12 bases between. CDR3 nucleotides: TGTGCCAGCAGTTCGTTTGGGCCCCATGAGCAGTTCTTC. Protein: CASSSFGPHEQFF.

The chain employs TRBV6-5 and TRBJ2-3; 10 bases map to TRBD1. The CDR3 runs 14 residues. Germline V lookup: CDR1 MNHEY, CDR2 SVGAGI. V lost 6 bases, J lost 5 bases, and 5 bases stayed unmatched. The CDR3 sequence: CASRRTGGVDTQYF. Here the CDR3 DNA reads TGTGCCAGCAGAAGGACAGGGGGTGTAGATACGCAGTATTTT.

The gene calls are TRBV6-4 and TRBJ1-3, with unresolved D. Trimming took off 6 bases at V and 0 bases at J, with 12 bases between the two ends. The CDR3 covers 15 residues. The V gene's germline CDR1 is MRHNA and CDR2 SNTAGT. CDR3 in DNA: TGTGCCAGCAGCCGTCAACATGACTCTGGAAACACCATATATTTT. Protein: CASSRQHDSGNTIYF.

The chain carries TRBV9 and TRBJ2-3; D may be TRBD2 (6 bases). The CDR3 has 15 residues. Germline assignment: CDR1 SGDLS and CDR2 YYNGEE. V was clipped by 1 base and J by 3 bases, with 12 bases between them. The CDR3 loop reads CASSVKSAGTDTQYF. CDR3 nucleotide sequence: TGTGCCAGCAGCGTAAAATCTGCGGGGACAGATACGCAGTATTTT.